Only a few counts were recorded for the clone carrying this TCR beta chain. The junction had 2 bases not matched to a gene; V was cut back by 7 bases and J by 3 bases. The germline gives CDR1 ENHRY, CDR2 SYGVKD. CDR3 size: 14 residues. The data were taken from a study of cytomegalovirus exposure and HLA in healthy donors. 13 Jbeta primers and 60 Vbeta primers were used for the PCR. The repertoire was sequenced with immunoSEQ multiplex PCR; TCRdb's copy has only in-frame clones and lacks some. The sample gives just over 200,000 clones, about 81% of which show up once; less than 3.5% is in the top ten. The sequence was obtained from a woman between 40 and 50 years old in good health and CMV-seronegative. The sample consisted of PBMCs. This chain connects TRBV10-3 to TRBJ2-1; 11 bases align to TRBD2. The CDR3 reads CAIKLAGGYNEQFF. The CDR3 DNA follows: TGTGCCATCAAGCTAGCGGGAGGCTACAATGAGCAGTTCTTC.